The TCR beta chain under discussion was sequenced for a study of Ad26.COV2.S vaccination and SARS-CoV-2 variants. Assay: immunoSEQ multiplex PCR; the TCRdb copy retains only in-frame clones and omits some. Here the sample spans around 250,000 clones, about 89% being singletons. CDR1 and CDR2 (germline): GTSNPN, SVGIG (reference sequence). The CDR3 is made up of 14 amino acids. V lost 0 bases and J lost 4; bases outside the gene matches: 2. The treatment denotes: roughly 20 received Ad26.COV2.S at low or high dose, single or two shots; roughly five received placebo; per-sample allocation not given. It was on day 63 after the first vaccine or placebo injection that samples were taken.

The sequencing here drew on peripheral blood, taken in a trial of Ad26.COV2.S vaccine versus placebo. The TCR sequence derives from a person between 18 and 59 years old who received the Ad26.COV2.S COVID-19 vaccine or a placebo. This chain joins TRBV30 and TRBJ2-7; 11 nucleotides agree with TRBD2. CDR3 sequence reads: CAWSVLAGEYEQYF. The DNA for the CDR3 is TGTGCCTGGAGTGTACTAGCGGGAGAGTACGAGCAGTACTTC.